This TCR beta chain was recovered during a study of glioma-infiltrating T cells. The iRepertoire nested amplicon-rescue multiplex PCR amplified TCR alpha and beta CDR3s from RNA. TCRdb called the multiplex PCR reads again in MiXCR, with one record for every CDR3 protein. Seen here are approximately 400,000 distinct CDR3 sequences, 41% observed once, and the top ten hold around 11%. As to this clonotype: Its antigen is still unknown.

This CDR3 has 14 residues. J lost 9 bases, V lost 5 bases, and 9 bases had no gene match. Germline CDR1 reads MDHEN; CDR2 reads SYDVKM. Points from the study as a whole: Tissue-blood divergence was below expectation in non-neoplastic patients, above in gliomas. Patients with low tissue-blood divergence carried a signature set of shared blood CDR3 motifs.

V usage is TRBV28 and J usage is TRBJ2-1; 8 nucleotides line up with TRBD1. The TCR sequence derives from a human donor with low-grade glioma or glioblastoma, undergoing nonglioma brain surgery, or in good health (not recorded which). Sequencing was performed on glioma tissue, nonneoplastic brain tissue, or PBMCs (not recorded which). CDR3 coding DNA: TGTGCCAGCAGTCCTCGGACAGGGAGTGTTGAGCAGTTCTTC. It codes for CASSPRTGSVEQFF.